This T cell receptor (beta chain) was documented in a study of radiotherapy plus CTLA-4 blockade in lung cancer. Study summary: Objective responses were recorded in about 18% of patients, with disease control recorded in 25% to 40%. Notes on the study in general: Response was reportedly best predicted by early blood T cell clone dynamics, with interferon-beta. Radiotherapy with ipilimumab was followed by blood expansion of tumor-derived clones.

Focal radiation and CTLA-4 blockade (ipilimumab) were tested in chemo-refractory metastatic non-small-cell lung cancer patients. Repertoires were generated with immunoSEQ multiplex PCR, while TCRdb's copy carries only in-frame clones and drops some. The sample lists about 120,000 clones, 65% to 85% occurring once. In the case of this clone: What it recognizes is unknown.

V was clipped by 5 bases and J by 2 bases, with 16 bases between them. The length of the CDR3 is 15 residues. Looked up from germline, CDR1 is SEHNR and CDR2 is FQNEAQ (reference sequence). Sequencing was performed on peripheral blood, taken from a patient treated with radiotherapy plus ipilimumab. The receptor was isolated from a human donor with non-small cell lung cancer who had a partial response to radiotherapy plus ipilimumab. The chain is built from TRBV7-9 and TRBJ2-7, with a possible D match to TRBD1 (7 bases). CDR3: CASSLAGTVPYEQYF. CDR3 DNA sequence: TGTGCCAGCAGCCTCGCGGGGACAGTTCCCTACGAGCAGTACTTC. The full variable domain, completed using reference TRBV7-9 and TRBJ2-7, is DTGVSQNPRHKITKRGQNVTFRCDPISEHNRLYWYRQTLGQGPEFLTYFQNEAQLEKSRLLSDRFSAERPKGSFSTLEIQRTEQGDSAMYLCASSLAGTVPYEQYFGPGTRLTVT.